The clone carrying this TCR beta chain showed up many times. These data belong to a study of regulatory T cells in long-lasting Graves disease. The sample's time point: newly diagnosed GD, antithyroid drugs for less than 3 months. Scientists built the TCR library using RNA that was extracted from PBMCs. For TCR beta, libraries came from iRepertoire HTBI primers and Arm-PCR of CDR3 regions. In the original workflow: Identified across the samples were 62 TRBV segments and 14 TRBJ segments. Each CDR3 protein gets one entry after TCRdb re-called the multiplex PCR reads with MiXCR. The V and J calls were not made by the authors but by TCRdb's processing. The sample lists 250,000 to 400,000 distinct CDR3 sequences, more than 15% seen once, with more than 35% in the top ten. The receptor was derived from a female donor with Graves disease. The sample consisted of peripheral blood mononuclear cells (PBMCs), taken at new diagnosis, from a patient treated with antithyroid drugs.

The CDR3 sequence: CASSEGSDYGYTF. CDR3 bases: TGTGCCAGCAGTGAGGGGAGCGACTATGGCTACACCTTC. V is TRBV6-1 and J is TRBJ1-2; D is unresolved. Germline values: CDR1 MNHNS, CDR2 SASEGT. This CDR3 comprises 13 residues. Trimming pared 3 bases from V and 3 bases from J, leaving 8 bases between.